Sequencing of this TCR delta chain was carried out in a study of Vδ1+ human thymocytes. The V gene's germline CDR1 is TSWWSYY and CDR2 QGS. V lost 2 bases and J 0 bases, leaving 19 bases between the germline ends. This CDR3 has 18 residues. The template was reverse-transcribed extracted RNA. CDR3 amplicons came from multiplex PCR with pooled V-gene forward and constant-region reverse primers. TCRdb re-processed the multiplex PCR reads using CATT. The repertoire holds 70,000 or so delta-chain clones, about 35% seen once, with about 0.24% in the top ten. The count of this clone is one. Antigen: not known. Broader study findings: Thymic TRG and TRD repertoires appeared highly polyclonal.

This receptor was taken from a boy under two years old who had congenital heart surgery. Sequencing input: Vdelta1+ gamma-delta thymocytes from the thymus. The subset was: FACS-sorted CD3+ TCRalphabeta- TCRVdelta1+ TCRVdelta2- thymocytes. The chain has TRDV1 and TRDJ1; D uncertain. CDR3 nucleotide sequence: TGTGCTCTTGGGGAAAGGAATCCCTCGACACCATACACCGATAAACTCATCTTT. Protein: CALGERNPSTPYTDKLIF.